This note documents a single T cell receptor (beta chain) sequence. The data stem from a study of blood T cell repertoires in COVID-19. CDR3 length: 16 residues. Trimming took off 1 base at V and 5 bases at J, with 15 bases between the two ends. Germline assignment: CDR1 SEHNR and CDR2 FQNEAQ (reference sequence). Original processing methods: Amplified reference gene primers provided the basis for estimating nucleated cell counts. Repertoires were generated with immunoSEQ multiplex PCR, while TCRdb's copy carries only in-frame clones and drops some. V and J calls and clone size follow that table, whereas D and trimming were derived from the DNA. The data contain approximately 280,000 clones, around 89% of them seen just once; the ten biggest clones take up about 4.2%.

The sequence was collected from a man aged 40-55 years with acute or convalescent COVID-19. Sequenced sample: peripheral blood. This chain joins TRBV7-9 and TRBJ1-5; tentatively, D is TRBD1 (6 bases). In DNA form, the CDR3 reads TGTGCCAGCAGCTTAGGGTGGGGGGGCGCAGATCAGCCCCAGCATTTT. It codes for CASSLGWGGADQPQHF.